The rows below give T cell receptor beta chains drawn from one sample of a study of CD8 T cells in ankylosing spondylitis. From the 5' RACE reads, TCRdb called clonotypes with MiXCR, one entry per CDR3 protein. The table includes approximately 140,000 distinct CDR3 sequences, 40% to 50% detected once. Material for sequencing was synovial fluid, either unsorted or a sorted T cell fraction (not recorded which). The receptors stem from a male donor with ankylosing spondylitis. The conserved cysteine and the conserved F or W are not part of the CDR3 here. Fields, in order: D gene, J gene, clone size, V gene, CDR3 protein. The D gene is left open where the match is weak. Size is omitted from some rows. Given values are once, few, many or a class for expanded clones.

- TRBJ1-2 - TRBV27 ASSLSEGGNPHGYT
- TRBJ1-5 few TRBV4-1 ASSQDGWGGDQPQH
- TRBJ2-6 - TRBV7-9 ASSLASGTFGANVLT
- TRBJ1-1 - TRBV28 ASSLDMGEGVTTEAF
- TRBJ2-5 - TRBV13 ASSPRDWKETQY
- TRBJ2-2 few TRBV4-1 ASSRRTTNTGELF
TRBD2 TRBJ2-3 - TRBV12-3/TRBV12-4 TSSFGGLAGALGTDTQY
TRBD1 TRBJ1-4 - TRBV20-1 SAPTGPEPYTNEKLF
TRBD2 TRBJ2-1 many TRBV12-3/TRBV12-4 ASSAGTSVSYNEQF
- TRBJ2-1 many TRBV20-1 SARSGRDYNEQF
- TRBJ2-7 few TRBV16 ASSTQKGVRTYEQY
- TRBJ1-1 - TRBV28 ASSPQGRGNTEAF
TRBD2 TRBJ2-3 - TRBV6-5 ASSYWLAGGPADTQY
- TRBJ2-3 - TRBV7-8 ASSRISFPRVEGTDTQY
- TRBJ1-2 few TRBV25-1 ASHTNNGNYGYT
TRBD1 TRBJ2-6 - TRBV11-2 ASSSTLTGGNLSGANVLT
- TRBJ1-6 few TRBV29-1 SGGGQLSSYNSPLH
TRBD2 TRBJ2-1 many TRBV6-2/TRBV6-3 ASSYTSGNYEQF
TRBD1 TRBJ2-1 - TRBV6-1 AVRTGFYNEQF
TRBD1 TRBJ2-7 - TRBV7-2 ASSSRQGVYEQY
- TRBJ2-5 - TRBV7-9 ASSLRAGAAQETQY
- TRBJ2-7 few TRBV12-3/TRBV12-4 ASSLVGGWYEQY
- TRBJ2-1 - TRBV3-1 ASSRRDARREQF
TRBD2 TRBJ2-7 few TRBV12-3/TRBV12-4 ASSPFLAGAYEQY
- TRBJ2-7 few TRBV6-5 ASSYGNTYEQY
- TRBJ2-1 once TRBV27 ASSLSGGEEAYNEQF
TRBD1 TRBJ1-2 - TRBV12-3/TRBV12-4 ASNHGTGAYGYT
TRBD2 TRBJ2-7 few TRBV27 ASSLLLAGERYEQY
- TRBJ1-5 - TRBV27 ASSPNLLSPQH
TRBD2 TRBJ2-2 few TRBV29-1 SALAGDTGELF
TRBD2 TRBJ2-5 - TRBV7-8 ASSTIAGVVQETQY
- TRBJ2-7 - TRBV4-1 ASSQDVGVEEQY
- TRBJ1-1 - TRBV5-1 ASRPWPQDTEAF
- TRBJ2-7 few TRBV5-4 ASSLGAGTRPPLAIYEQY
- TRBJ1-1 many TRBV5-1 ASSPGLENTEAF
TRBD2 TRBJ2-7 - TRBV30 AWSVGSGNEQY
- TRBJ2-7 - TRBV4-2 ASSPRGPFSYEQY
- TRBJ2-7 - TRBV28 ASSLRGQTYEQH
- TRBJ2-7 few TRBV5-1 ASSLGQPYDEQY
- TRBJ2-2 - TRBV10-3 AISEKRTTRLTGELF
- TRBJ2-7 - TRBV5-8 ASSLGAGVREQY
- TRBJ2-1 - TRBV7-9 ASSLSAGAYNEQF
- TRBJ1-1 - TRBV7-9 ASSSSGVGTEAF
TRBD1 TRBJ1-6 - TRBV28 ASSLQETGVSSPLH
- TRBJ1-2 - TRBV19 ASSPTGFSGYT
- TRBJ2-2 - TRBV15 ATSRTEGPMSGELF
TRBD2 TRBJ2-1 many TRBV4-1 ASSQVPSGTYNEQF
- TRBJ2-3 few TRBV6-5 ASSYGGTADTQY
- TRBJ2-7 many TRBV20-1 SARDTWESEQY
- TRBJ2-3 many TRBV6-1 ASSEEEGTSDTQY
TRBD2 TRBJ2-3 - TRBV20-1 SAAPQRGPTDTQY
TRBD2 TRBJ2-1 - TRBV20-1 SARDQEGTSGASYNEQF
TRBD1 TRBJ2-7 - TRBV5-1 ASSPGQGAAEQY
- TRBJ2-7 few TRBV5-1 ASSFLRPYYEQY
- TRBJ2-7 - TRBV15 ATSRDVRWGLHEQY
TRBD2 TRBJ2-3 - TRBV2 ASTPGTSGVDTQY